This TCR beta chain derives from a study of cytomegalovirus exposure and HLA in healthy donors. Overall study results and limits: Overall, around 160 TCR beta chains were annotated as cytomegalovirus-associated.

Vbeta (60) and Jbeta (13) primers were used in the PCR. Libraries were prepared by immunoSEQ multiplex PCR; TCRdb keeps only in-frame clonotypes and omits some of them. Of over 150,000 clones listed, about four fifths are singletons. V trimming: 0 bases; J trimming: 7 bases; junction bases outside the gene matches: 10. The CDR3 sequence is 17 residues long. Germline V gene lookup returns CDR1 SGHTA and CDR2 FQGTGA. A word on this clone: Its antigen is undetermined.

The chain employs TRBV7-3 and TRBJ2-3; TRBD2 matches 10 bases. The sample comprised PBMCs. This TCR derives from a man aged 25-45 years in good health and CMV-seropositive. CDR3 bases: TGTGCCAGCAGCTTAACGTCTAGCGGGAGTCCATCCAATACGCAGTATTTT. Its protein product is CASSLTSSGSPSNTQYF.